Shown below are 32 T cell receptor beta chains from a single sample sequenced in a study of shared clonotypes between healthy human individuals. Assay: immunoSEQ multiplex PCR; the TCRdb copy retains only in-frame clones and omits some. The sample consists of around 940,000 clones, 76% of them appearing once. The sequenced sample was memory CD4+ T cells sorted from blood. The subset was: CD45RA-negative fraction. The source of these receptors is a young man in good health.

The rearrangement uses TRBV7-9 and TRBJ1-4; maybe TRBD1 (5 bases). CDR1 is SEHNR and CDR2 is FQNEAQ in the germline V gene (reference sequence). The CDR3 contains 13 residues. Trimming pared 7 bases from V and 5 bases from J, leaving 11 bases between. DNA for the CDR3: TGTGCCAGCAACGGGGGGATAAATGAAAAACTGTTTTTT. Its protein is CASNGGINEKLFF.

V is TRBV2 and J is TRBJ2-7; 9 bases are shared with TRBD1. V lost 6 bases and J lost 6; bases outside the gene matches: 3. CDR1 SNHLY and CDR2 FYNNEI come from the germline V gene. CDR3 size: 12 residues. The CDR3 DNA sequence: TGTGCCAGCAGCGGACAGGGGAGCGAGCAGTACTTC. Its translation is CASSGQGSEQYF.

This sequence joins TRBV5-1 and TRBJ2-5; perhaps D is TRBD1 or TRBD2 (5 bases each). V gave up 5 bases and J gave up 5 bases, with 22 bases separating them. This CDR3 comprises 16 residues. CDR1 is SGHRS, CDR2 YFSETQ, per germline. The CDR3 DNA is TGCGCCAGCAGATCATCCGGGGCCCTCAATCTGGAGACCCAGTACTTC. As protein: CASRSSGALNLETQYF.

The sample holds a few counts of this clone. The chain couples TRBV6-5 to TRBJ1-2; D possibly corresponds to TRBD1 (5 bases). Germline V gene sequence: CDR1 MNHEY, CDR2 SVGAGI. The CDR3 totals 14 residues. V was pared by 0 bases and J by 7 bases, with 12 bases between. CDR3 sequence reads: CASSYSIGASGYTF. In nucleotides, the CDR3 is TGTGCCAGCAGTTACTCGATAGGGGCCAGTGGCTACACCTTC.

The chain uses TRBV19 and TRBJ1-2; TRBD1 matches 8 bases. Germline V lookup: CDR1 LNHDA, CDR2 SQIVND (reference sequence). The trim removed 5 bases at V and 6 bases at J, leaving 5 bases unmatched. This CDR3 comprises 13 residues. The chain's CDR3 is CASSVDRGNGYTF. CDR3 nucleotides: TGTGCCAGTAGTGTTGACAGGGGAAATGGCTACACCTTC.

The chain carries TRBV30 and TRBJ2-3; 11 nucleotides align to TRBD1. This CDR3 is 14 amino acids long. With 2 bases clipped from V and 5 bases from J, the junction kept 3 bases outside the gene matches. Germline V lookup: CDR1 GTSNPN, CDR2 SVGIG (reference sequence). The DNA of the CDR3 is TGTGCCTGGAGTCGCGGGACAGGGGGAGATACGCAGTATTTT. It translates to CAWSRGTGGDTQYF. The whole variable domain, filled in from reference TRBV30 and TRBJ2-3, reads SQTIHQWPATLVQPVGSPLSLECTVEGTSNPNLYWYRQAAGRGLQLLFYSVGIGQISSEVPQNLSASRPQDRQFILSSKKLLLSDSGFYLCAWSRGTGGDTQYFGPGTRLTVL.

This clone was observed a single time. The rearrangement uses TRBV7-2 and TRBJ1-4, with D unclear. Germline-derived CDR1 and CDR2 are SGHTA and FQGNSA. The CDR3 is 14 residues long. V dropped 1 base and J dropped 10 bases, with 13 bases sitting between them. This CDR3 reads CASSLGGDIRKLFF. The CDR3 region has the DNA TGTGCCAGCAGCTTAGGGGGAGATATCCGAAAACTGTTTTTT.

The rearrangement links TRBV7-2 to TRBJ2-3; no firm D call. Germline CDR1 reads SGHTA; CDR2 reads FQGNSA. V lost 2 bases to trimming and J lost 6 bases, with 15 bases between them. This CDR3 region has 15 residues. The CDR3 spells CASSLRDFSYDTQYF. CDR3 nucleotides: TGTGCCAGCAGCTTAAGAGACTTTAGTTATGATACGCAGTATTTT.

The V and J genes are TRBV5-1 and TRBJ2-5; 10 bases line up with TRBD1. The closer fit of TRBJ2-7 to the DNA end suggests the J call may be wrong. Germline V lookup: CDR1 SGHRS, CDR2 YFSETQ. This CDR3 contains 14 residues. The CDR3 coding sequence is TGCGCCAGCAGCAGGACAGGGGGGTTCTACGAGCAGTACTTC. Its translation is CASSRTGGFYEQYF.

The sample holds a few counts of this clone. The V and J genes are TRBV18 and TRBJ2-3; D might be TRBD1 (5 bases). Trimming shortened V by 7 bases and J by 0 bases, and 8 bases separated the two germline ends. The CDR3 spans 13 residues. The germline V gene encodes CDR1 KGHSH and CDR2 LQKENI. The CDR3, as DNA: TGTGCCAGCTTTACAGGTAGCACAGATACGCAGTATTTT. Protein product: CASFTGSTDTQYF.

V usage is TRBV9 and J usage is TRBJ1-4, with 7 bases matching TRBD1. The ends lost 0 bases at V and 10 bases at J; junction bases unmatched: 9. Germline loops: CDR1 SGDLS, CDR2 YYNGEE. CDR3 length: 15 residues. CDR3 amino acids: CASSVGDSLLPKLFF. CDR3 DNA sequence: TGTGCCAGCAGCGTAGGGGACAGTTTGCTACCAAAACTGTTTTTT. The complete variable domain, with remaining parts taken from reference TRBV9 and TRBJ1-4, reads DSGVTQTPKHLITATGQRVTLRCSPRSGDLSVYWYQQSLDQGLQFLIQYYNGEERAKGNILERFSAQQFPDLHSELNLSSLELGDSALYFCASSVGDSLLPKLFFGSGTQLSVL.

The CDR3, as DNA: TGCAGTGCCGTGAAGAACGAGCAGTACTTC. Its protein is CSAVKNEQYF. The V gene is TRBV20-1, the J gene TRBJ2-7; D remains ambiguous. Germline V CDR1 and CDR2: DFQATT, SNEGSKA (reference sequence). V was pared by 6 bases and J by 5 bases, with 8 bases between. The CDR3 length is 10 residues.

The genes are TRBV5-4 and TRBJ2-5, with D unresolved. CDR1 is SGHNT and CDR2 is YYREEE in the germline V gene (reference sequence). V lost 0 bases to trimming and J lost 0 bases, with 12 bases between them. The length of the CDR3 is 16 residues. CDR3 loop: CASSLGLGSYQETQYF. The CDR3 coding sequence is TGTGCCAGCAGCTTGGGCCTCGGGTCATACCAAGAGACCCAGTACTTC.

The rearrangement links TRBV6-4 to TRBJ1-4; possible D gene TRBD1, 6 bases. From germline, CDR1 is MRHNA and CDR2 SNTAGT. CDR3 length: 18 amino acids. V lost 2 bases to trimming and J lost 7 bases, with 23 bases between them. CDR3 in amino acids: CASSDKEAGVRIFEKLFF. The CDR3 nucleotides read TGTGCCAGCAGTGACAAGGAGGCAGGGGTTCGTATTTTTGAAAAACTGTTTTTT.

The V call is TRBV6-5, the J call TRBJ2-1; possibly TRBD1 or TRBD2 for D (6 bases each). V was shortened by 6 bases and J by 3 bases, with 15 bases between the two germline ends. The length of the CDR3 is 15 residues. The germline gives CDR1 MNHEY, CDR2 SVGAGI. CDR3 sequence: CASSDGGGNYNEQFF. The CDR3 DNA reads TGTGCCAGCAGCGACGGAGGGGGAAACTACAATGAGCAGTTCTTC.

On this clone itself: Other nucleotide sequences in the sample specify the same CDR3. The V and J genes are TRBV5-1 and TRBJ1-1; 7 nucleotides agree with TRBD1. Germline V gene lookup returns CDR1 SGHRS and CDR2 YFSETQ. The V segment lost 2 bases and the J segment 1 base; nucleotides outside the gene matches: 2. This CDR3 spans 14 amino acids. The CDR3 loop reads CASSLTGANTEAFF. The DNA of the CDR3 is TGCGCCAGCAGCTTAACAGGGGCGAACACTGAAGCTTTCTTT.

CDR3 sequence reads: CASSLWGGSSTDTQYF. The CDR3 region has the DNA TGTGCCAGCAGCTTATGGGGGGGTTCTAGCACAGATACGCAGTATTTT. The rearrangement links TRBV7-2 to TRBJ2-3; 7 bases line up with TRBD2. This CDR3 region has 16 residues. Germline CDR1 SGHTA, CDR2 FQGNSA. The V and J ends lost 2 bases and 0 bases, in that order; junction bases with no gene match: 5.

The V gene is TRBV5-1, the J gene TRBJ2-5; possible D gene TRBD1, 5 bases. The CDR3 spans 14 residues. The germline CDR1 and CDR2 sequences are SGHRS and YFSETQ. The ends were cut back, 4 bases at V and 5 bases at J, with 15 bases in the middle. CDR3 in amino acids: CASSPVLGVETQYF. CDR3 in DNA: TGCGCCAGCAGCCCCGTTTTAGGGGTTGAGACCCAGTACTTC.

The rearrangement links TRBV6-4 to TRBJ1-3, with a weak D call TRBD1 (5 bases). Germline values: CDR1 MRHNA, CDR2 SNTAGT. The CDR3 loop spans 14 amino acids. V lost 5 bases to trimming and J lost 0 bases, with 8 bases between them. This CDR3 is CASSKGSSGNTIYF. CDR3 sequence (DNA): TGTGCCAGCAGTAAGGGGTCCTCTGGAAACACCATATATTTT.

This chain links TRBV13 with TRBJ1-1; D unclear. With 3 bases removed from V and 1 base from J, the gap between germline ends came to 9 bases. Germline loops: CDR1 PRHDT, CDR2 FYEKMQ (reference sequence). The CDR3 length is 14 residues. Here the CDR3 reads CASSFDGENTEAFF. The CDR3 nucleotides read TGTGCCAGCAGCTTTGACGGGGAGAACACTGAAGCTTTCTTT.

This rearrangement joins TRBV6-1 to TRBJ2-1; a possible D gene is TRBD2 (5 bases). The CDR3 is 15 residues long. V was trimmed by 5 bases and J by 3 bases, leaving 14 bases between them. Germline values: CDR1 MNHNS, CDR2 SASEGT. The CDR3 loop reads CASSRESHGYNEQFF. The DNA of the CDR3 is TGTGCCAGCAGTAGGGAGAGCCACGGCTACAATGAGCAGTTCTTC.

The genes are TRBV15 and TRBJ2-5; D assignment may be TRBD1 or TRBD2 (6 bases each). The CDR3 sequence is 15 residues long. The germline V and J ends were trimmed by 1 base and 5 bases, with 14 bases remaining between them. The germline V gene encodes CDR1 LNHNV and CDR2 YYDKDF (reference sequence). The CDR3 here is CATSRVGGQGETQYF. In DNA, the CDR3 is TGTGCCACCAGCAGAGTGGGGGGCCAGGGGGAGACCCAGTACTTC.

The table lists this clone with many counts. The same CDR3 arises from other DNA sequences in this sample as well. CDR3: CASGLELAGGNEQFF. The CDR3 bases are TGTGCTAGTGGTTTGGAGCTAGCGGGAGGGAATGAGCAGTTCTTC. The gene calls are TRBV12-5 and TRBJ2-1, with 12 bases lining up with TRBD2. CDR1 and CDR2 from the germline V gene are LGHNT and FRNRAP. This CDR3 contains 15 residues. V shed 1 base, J shed 7 bases, and the junction held 2 bases outside the gene matches.

Only a few counts were recorded for this clone. The chain combines TRBV5-1 with TRBJ1-4; D gene ambiguous. Germline CDR1 reads SGHRS; CDR2 reads YFSETQ. The V gene lost 5 bases and the J gene lost 7 bases, with 9 bases spanning the gap. This CDR3 contains 12 residues. The CDR3 region has the DNA TGCGCCAGCAGTAAGAACTTTGAAAAACTGTTTTTT. Translation: CASSKNFEKLFF.

In this sample, this clone turned up once. This chain connects TRBV5-1 to TRBJ1-2, with 9 bases lining up with TRBD1. Per the germline V gene, CDR1 is SGHRS and CDR2 is YFSETQ. The CDR3 runs to 15 residues. The ends lost 1 base at V and 7 bases at J; junction bases unmatched: 8. The CDR3 region is CASSLSVQGARGYTF. CDR3 in DNA: TGCGCCAGCAGCTTGTCGGTACAGGGGGCGCGTGGCTACACCTTC.

The chain carries TRBV30 and TRBJ2-7, with D maybe TRBD1 (6 bases). This CDR3 spans 18 amino acids. Germline-derived CDR1 and CDR2 are GTSNPN and SVGIG (reference sequence). The V and J ends lost 3 bases and 1 base respectively, with 25 bases between them. The CDR3 here is CAWRRRSFRDTLSYEQYF. The CDR3 DNA reads TGTGCCTGGAGACGCCGGTCGTTTAGGGACACCTTGTCCTACGAGCAGTACTTC.

This chain connects TRBV9 to TRBJ2-3, with 11 bases that match TRBD2. CDR1 SGDLS and CDR2 YYNGEE come from the germline V gene. The CDR3 covers 18 residues. V lost 0 bases and J lost 6; bases outside the gene matches: 12. CDR3 sequence reads: CASSVVPLRLAGTDTQYF. In DNA, the CDR3 is TGTGCCAGCAGCGTAGTGCCCCTCAGACTAGCGGGAACGGATACGCAGTATTTT.

The J gene is TRBJ2-7, the V gene TRBV19; no definite D call. This CDR3 spans 14 amino acids. CDR1 LNHDA and CDR2 SQIVND come from the germline V gene (reference sequence). V lost 7 bases and J lost 3, with 16 bases in between. This chain's CDR3 is CASTSGGAVYEQYF. CDR3 DNA: TGTGCCAGTACCTCGGGCGGAGCCGTCTACGAGCAGTACTTC. Drawing the rest from reference TRBV19 and TRBJ2-7, the complete variable domain is DGGITQSPKYLFRKEGQNVTLSCEQNLNHDAMYWYRQDPGQGLRLIYYSQIVNDFQKGDIAEGYSVSREKKESFPLTVTSAQKNPTAFYLCASTSGGAVYEQYFGPGTRLTVT.

This sequence joins TRBV5-6 and TRBJ1-6; the D gene is possibly TRBD1 (6 bases). The CDR3 is 15 amino acids. V dropped 0 bases and J dropped 7 bases, with 11 bases sitting between them. The V gene's germline CDR1 is SGHDT and CDR2 YYEEEE. CDR3 nucleotides: TGTGCCAGCAGCTTGGCCCCAGGGGAGAATTCACCCCTCCACTTT. Amino acid sequence: CASSLAPGENSPLHF.

The chain combines TRBV18 with TRBJ2-7; TRBD2 aligns across 11 bases. Germline trimming cut 8 bases from V and 2 bases from J; bases unmatched to any gene: 5. Germline CDR1 KGHSH, CDR2 LQKENI. The CDR3 runs to 14 residues. The CDR3 coding sequence is TGTGCCAGCGCCGGGACTAGCGGACCCTACGAGCAGTACTTC. Its translation: CASAGTSGPYEQYF. The full variable domain, its missing parts supplied by reference TRBV18 and TRBJ2-7, is NAGVMQNPRHLVRRRGQEARLRCSPMKGHSHVYWYRQLPEEGLKFMVYLQKENIIDESGMPKERFSAEFPKEGPSILRIQQVVRGDSAAYFCASAGTSGPYEQYFGPGTRLTVT.

The J gene is TRBJ2-2, the V gene TRBV7-8; D remains unclear. The CDR3 contains 13 residues. Deletions cut 5 bases from V and 4 bases from J, with 8 bases between. Germline CDR1 and CDR2: SGHVS and FQNEAQ. CDR3 sequence reads: CASSPRPTGELFF. In DNA form, the CDR3 reads TGTGCCAGCAGCCCCCGACCCACCGGGGAGCTGTTTTTT.

The CDR3 protein is CASSLQGNGGYTF. The DNA of the CDR3 is TGTGCCAGCAGCCTACAGGGTAATGGTGGCTACACCTTC. The rearrangement links TRBV7-2 to TRBJ1-2; the D gene is possibly TRBD1 (6 bases). Trimming left V 5 bases short and J 7 bases short, with 14 bases between. Germline V gene lookup returns CDR1 SGHTA and CDR2 FQGNSA. The CDR3 length is 13 residues.